The clone carrying this TCR beta chain was found many times. Its antigen is undetermined. The sample belongs to a study of read filtering for tumor transcriptome and immune sequencing. As for the study in general: The cohort had over 16 men and about 15 women aged roughly 47 to 85, mean about 72 years.

This CDR3 comprises 15 residues. V lost 4 bases to trimming and J lost 2 bases, with 14 bases between them. The germline gives CDR1 SGHRS, CDR2 YFSETQ. General study findings and limits: The sorted CD138-negative fraction was a mixed bone marrow immune population, not purified T cells.

Molecular barcoded adaptors covering alpha/delta and beta/gamma chains were used on around 400 ng RNA. Each CDR3 protein is one row after TCRdb ran MiXCR on the reads. Among around 130,000 distinct CDR3 sequences listed, roughly an eighth were seen once. The chain uses TRBV5-1 and TRBJ2-3, with D perhaps given as TRBD1 or TRBD2 (5 bases each). The TCR sequence derives from a donor at least 40 years old with multiple myeloma. Material for sequencing was a population of CD138-negative cells sorted from bone marrow. CDR3 DNA sequence: TGCGCCAGCAGCATCGGGACCCATGTCACAGATACGCAGTATTTT. This encodes CASSIGTHVTDTQYF.